The clone carrying this T cell receptor (beta chain) was observed at least ten times. The antigen is unknown. Unique molecular identifiers tagged the TCRbeta library. TCRdb re-called the PCR reads with MiXCR, one entry per CDR3 protein. The top ten hold approximately 2% of the sample, which has about 490,000 distinct CDR3 sequences, more than 9% seen once. The entry originates in a study of T-cell reconstitution after alpha-beta-depleted transplantation in children. Study findings and constraints: Surviving recipient T cells and thymic progenitors accounted for the high day-60 TCRbeta diversity observed in some patients. About two months after transplant, alpha-beta T cells reportedly came from several hundred expanded graft clones. Diversity and T-cell counts at one year after transplant derived mostly from new T cells.

This clonotype was sampled from a child aged 2 to 15 with inherited bone marrow failure, due to receive a stem cell transplant. Specimen: PBMCs, collected before TCRalphabeta/CD19-depleted stem cell transplant.

CDR3 sequence (DNA): TGTGCCACCAGTGATTTTCCCGGGGAGCTGTTTTTT. Protein product: CATSDFPGELFF. V usage is TRBV24-1 and J usage is TRBJ2-2; D gene ambiguous. With 1 base removed from V and 6 bases from J, the gap between germline ends came to 2 bases. This CDR3 has 12 residues. Germline CDR1 KGHDR, CDR2 SFDVKD.